A selection of T cell receptor beta chains follows, all from one sample in a study of blood T cell repertoires in COVID-19. Repertoires were generated with immunoSEQ multiplex PCR, while TCRdb's copy carries only in-frame clones and drops some. The data hold 190,000 or so clones, with 86% observed a single time. Sequencing was done on a sample of PBMCs or T cells enriched from blood (not recorded which). These receptors came from a woman aged 30 to 39 who had been exposed to COVID-19. Both conserved end residues are trimmed from each CDR3.

V gene: TRBV29-1
CDR3 protein: SVRQTTDTQY

V gene: TRBV7-8
CDR3 protein: ASSLAGYIDQPQH

V gene: TRBV5-1
CDR3 protein: ASSLDRDQY

V gene: TRBV2
CDR3 protein: ASRREGTSAYYNEQF

V gene: TRBV19
CDR3 protein: ASTRSEGHPSGEKLF

V gene: TRBV18
CDR3 protein: ASSRLAGQRKETQY

V gene: TRBV7-9
CDR3 protein: ASSLTSGGRNTDTQY

V gene: TRBV2
CDR3 protein: ASSPQGKAPLH

V gene: TRBV15
CDR3 protein: ATSRGGAYEQF

V gene: TRBV5-6
CDR3 protein: ASSLDGRAREQY

V gene: TRBV18
CDR3 protein: ASSPRSSGGSYEQY

V gene: TRBV15
CDR3 protein: AARQGVVGELF

V gene: TRBV14
CDR3 protein: ATSTGMSSYNEQF

V gene: TRBV19
CDR3 protein: ASSIGQGKLNGYT

V gene: TRBV5-1
CDR3 protein: ASSWTGPEAF

V gene: TRBV15
CDR3 protein: ATRADRGTEAF

V gene: TRBV3-1/TRBV3-2
CDR3 protein: ASSPQGSGNTIY